This paragraph covers one TCR beta chain sequence. This specimen belongs to a study of T cell clonotyping in hematopoietic cell transplantation. Sequencing used immunoSEQ multiplex PCR; TCRdb keeps in-frame clones, though not all of them. The repertoire holds over 2,000 clones, with almost 85% as singletons. This CDR3 contains 16 residues. Trimming took 3 bases from V and 2 from J; bases not matched to a gene: 6. Germline values: CDR1 LNHDA, CDR2 SQIVND (reference sequence). The source of this sequence is a male patient aged 50 to 59 who had an allogeneic stem cell transplant from a related donor, so the T cells may come from the graft donor. Some clones in this sample may be carry-over from other donors' samples. The starting material was PBMCs, obtained 100 days after allogeneic stem cell transplant. The V gene is TRBV19, the J gene TRBJ2-2, with 7 bases lining up with TRBD2. The CDR3 here is CASSIRSGANTGELFF. DNA of the CDR3: TGTGCCAGTAGTATTAGGAGCGGGGCTAACACCGGGGAGCTGTTTTTT.